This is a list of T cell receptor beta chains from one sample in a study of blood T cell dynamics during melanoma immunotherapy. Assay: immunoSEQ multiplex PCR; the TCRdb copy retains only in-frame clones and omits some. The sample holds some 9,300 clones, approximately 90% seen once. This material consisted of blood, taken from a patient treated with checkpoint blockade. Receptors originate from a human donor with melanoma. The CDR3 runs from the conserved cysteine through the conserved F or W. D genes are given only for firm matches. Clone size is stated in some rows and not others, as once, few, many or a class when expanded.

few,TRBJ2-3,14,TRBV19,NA,CASSMILQADTQYF,TGTGCCAGTAGTATGATCCTACAGGCAGATACGCAGTATTTT
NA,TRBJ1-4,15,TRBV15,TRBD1,CATSGAGQGREKLFF,TGTGCCACCAGCGGGGCGGGACAGGGCCGCGAAAAACTGTTTTTT
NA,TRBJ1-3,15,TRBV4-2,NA,CASSQEGIDGNTIYF,TGTGCCAGCAGCCAAGAAGGCATTGATGGAAACACCATATATTTT
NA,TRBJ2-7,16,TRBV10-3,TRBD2,CAISGLAGSLDYEQYF,TGTGCCATCAGTGGACTAGCGGGATCCCTCGACTACGAGCAGTACTTC
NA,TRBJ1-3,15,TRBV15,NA,CATSRDMSSGNTIYF,TGTGCCACCAGCAGGGACATGAGCTCTGGAAACACCATATATTTT
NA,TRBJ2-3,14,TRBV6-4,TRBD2,CASKREGRSDTQYF,TGTGCCAGCAAGCGGGAGGGCCGGTCAGATACGCAGTATTTT
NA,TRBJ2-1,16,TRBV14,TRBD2,CASSRLGSGRNNEQFF,TGTGCCAGCAGCCGCCTGGGTAGCGGGAGAAACAATGAGCAGTTCTTC
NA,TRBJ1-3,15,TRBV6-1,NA,CASTPWGNSGNTIYF,TGTGCCAGCACCCCATGGGGCAACTCTGGAAACACCATATATTTT
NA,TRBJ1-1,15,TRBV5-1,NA,CASSFWGGANTEAFF,TGCGCCAGCAGCTTTTGGGGTGGGGCGAACACTGAAGCTTTCTTT
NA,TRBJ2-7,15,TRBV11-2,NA,CASSPRGRGTYEQYF,TGTGCCAGCAGCCCCCGGGGGCGGGGGACCTACGAGCAGTACTTC
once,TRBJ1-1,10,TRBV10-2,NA,CASKNTEAFF,TGCGCCAGCAAAAACACTGAAGCTTTCTTT
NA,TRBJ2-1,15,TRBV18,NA,CASSRGESSYNEQFF,TGTGCCAGCTCACGGGGGGAGAGCTCCTACAATGAGCAGTTCTTC
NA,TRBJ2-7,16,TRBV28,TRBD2,CASTPLYPGLPLGQYF,TGTGCCAGCACCCCCCTTTACCCGGGACTACCCCTCGGGCAGTACTTC
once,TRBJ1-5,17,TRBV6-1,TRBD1,CASSDASRGYSNQPQHF,TGTGCCAGCAGTGACGCGAGCAGGGGGTATAGCAATCAGCCCCAGCATTTT
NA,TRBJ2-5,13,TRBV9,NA,CASSQAPQRGQYF,TGTGCCAGCAGTCAGGCCCCTCAGAGGGGCCAGTACTTC
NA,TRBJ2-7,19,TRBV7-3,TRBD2,CASSITGTPSGSTPYEQYF,TGTGCCAGCAGCATAACCGGGACACCAAGCGGGAGCACCCCCTACGAGCAGTACTTC
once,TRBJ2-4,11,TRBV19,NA,CASSMSPALYF,TGTGCCAGTAGTATGTCCCCGGCCTTGTACTTC
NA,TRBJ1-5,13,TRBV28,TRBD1,CASSRQGVGPQHF,TGTGCCAGCAGTCGACAGGGGGTAGGCCCCCAGCATTTT
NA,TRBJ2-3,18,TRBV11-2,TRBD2,CAMKGGLAGVLNTDTQYF,TGTGCCATGAAGGGGGGGCTAGCGGGAGTACTTAACACAGATACGCAGTATTTT
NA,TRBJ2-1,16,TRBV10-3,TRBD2,CAISESSSGRVNEQFF,TGTGCCATCAGTGAGTCGAGTAGCGGGAGGGTGAATGAGCAGTTCTTC
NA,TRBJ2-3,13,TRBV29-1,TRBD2,CSGGGPGTDTQYF,TGCAGCGGGGGGGGACCTGGGACAGATACGCAGTATTTT
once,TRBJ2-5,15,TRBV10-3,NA,CAISESELMIETQYF,TGTGCCATCAGTGAGTCGGAACTAATGATAGAGACCCAGTACTTC